This TCR beta chain originates from a study of blood T cell repertoires in COVID-19. At the level of the study: Samples representing acute and convalescent COVID-19 were sourced from the United States, Italy and Spain. Sources were T cells, B-cell-depleted T cells, or PBMCs; the material itself was cDNA or gDNA.

CDR1 and CDR2 (germline): SGHRS, YFSETQ. The CDR3 is 19 residues long. The V and J ends lost 5 bases and 2 bases, in that order; junction bases with no gene match: 21. Authors' data handling: Amplification with reference gene primers provided the estimates of nucleated cell counts. Generated by immunoSEQ multiplex PCR, the TCRdb table keeps only in-frame clones and is missing some. For V, J and clone size, that table is used; D and trimming come from the DNA. The sample yields more than 100,000 clones, less than 90% seen once. This chain connects TRBV5-1 to TRBJ2-7; 8 positions agree with TRBD2. Sequences were obtained from peripheral blood. This TCR was recovered from a man aged 55 to 69 with acute or convalescent COVID-19. The CDR3 DNA reads as TGCGCCAGCAGTTCGGGGGGGGCCCACACTCGACTAGCCGCCTACGAGCAGTACTTC. Translated, it gives CASSSGGAHTRLAAYEQYF.